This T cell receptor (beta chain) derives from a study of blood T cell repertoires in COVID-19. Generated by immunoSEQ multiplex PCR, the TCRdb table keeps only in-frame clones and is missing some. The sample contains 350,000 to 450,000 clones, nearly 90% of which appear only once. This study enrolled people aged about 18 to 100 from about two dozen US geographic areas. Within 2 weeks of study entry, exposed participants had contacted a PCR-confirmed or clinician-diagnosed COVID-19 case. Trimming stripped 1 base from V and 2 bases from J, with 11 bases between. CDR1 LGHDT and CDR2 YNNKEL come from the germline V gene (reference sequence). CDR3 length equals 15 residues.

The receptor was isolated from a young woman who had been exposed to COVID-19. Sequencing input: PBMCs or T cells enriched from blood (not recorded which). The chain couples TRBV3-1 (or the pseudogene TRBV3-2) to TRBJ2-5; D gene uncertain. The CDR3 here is CASSQVIRGQETQYF. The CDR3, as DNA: TGTGCCAGCAGCCAAGTAATCCGAGGACAAGAGACCCAGTACTTC.